This T cell receptor (beta chain) was obtained from a study of blood T cells in healthy people across ages. General observations from the study: Unsorted PBMCs blocked a conclusive comparison of naive and antigen-experienced cells.

A second PCR, run for roughly 7 to 11 cycles, used a sample-barcoded 5' primer plus a J-beta primer mix. From the 5' RACE reads, TCRdb called clonotypes with MiXCR, one entry per CDR3 protein. This table has roughly 1,700,000 distinct CDR3 sequences, 28% appearing once. The V gene lost 6 bases and the J gene lost 0 bases, with 12 bases spanning the gap. Germline V CDR1 and CDR2: DFQATT, SNEGSKA (reference sequence). This CDR3 has 14 amino acids. Worth noting for this clonotype: The target antigen is unknown.

The chain employs TRBV20-1 and TRBJ1-5; D is undetermined. The sequence derives from a woman younger than 45 in good health. Specimen: blood. The CDR3 loop reads CSASAVNSNQPQHF. CDR3 DNA sequence: TGCAGTGCCTCCGCGGTCAATAGCAATCAGCCCCAGCATTTT.